Following are 14 T cell receptor beta chains from one sample sequenced in a study of vaccination and CD4 T cells after COVID-19. The treatment is: roughly 10-day PBMC culture with coronavirus spike peptide pools or control peptides (ViraFEST assay). No cognate antigen is known for these TCRs. Sequence data for DNA of cultured CD4+ T cells were generated by the Oncomine TCR Beta short-read assay. TCRdb itself ran the PCR reads through MiXCR, one entry per CDR3 protein. The sample shows about 6,600 distinct CDR3 sequences, around 19% of them seen only once. Sequenced sample: CD4+ T cells from blood, cultured in vitro. The receptors were sampled from a human donor who had recovered from COVID-19.

This clonotype was counted between two and nine times. The V and J genes are TRBV19 and TRBJ2-1; 10 positions agree with TRBD2. With 10 bases clipped from V and 2 bases from J, the junction kept 5 bases outside the gene matches. Germline V gene lookup returns CDR1 LNHDA and CDR2 SQIVND (reference sequence). The CDR3 has 14 amino acids. Here the CDR3 DNA reads TGTGCCACTAGGGGACTAGCGCCCTACAATGAGCAGTTCTTC. Translating it yields CATRGLAPYNEQFF.

The sample holds a few counts of this clonotype. This chain joins TRBV6-2 or TRBV6-3 and TRBJ2-5; 10 nucleotides match TRBD2. J gave up 1 base and V 2 bases, and 7 bases lay outside the gene matches. CDR3 length equals 17 residues. CDR1 and CDR2 from the germline V gene are MNHEY and SVGEGT. Here the CDR3 DNA reads TGTGCCAGCAGTTACGTCCTGAGCGGGGGGGCCCAAGAGACCCAGTACTTC. Translating it yields CASSYVLSGGAQETQYF.

The chain combines TRBV11-3 with TRBJ1-3, with D perhaps TRBD1 (6 bases). V was pared by 5 bases and J by 1 base, with 15 bases between. The germline CDR1 and CDR2 sequences are SGHNT and YENEEA. The CDR3 loop spans 16 amino acids. The CDR3 coding sequence is TGTGCCAGCAGCCTACTGGGGACACCTTCTGGAAACACCATATATTTT. It encodes CASSLLGTPSGNTIYF.

This clonotype was detected only a few times. The rearrangement joins TRBV27 to TRBJ2-7; TRBD2 might be the D (5 bases). Trimming took off 3 bases at V and 6 bases at J, with 9 bases between the two ends. Per germline, CDR1 MNHEY and CDR2 SMNVEV (reference sequence). The CDR3 contains 12 residues. The CDR3 is CASSLLAGEQYF. The CDR3 DNA reads TGTGCCAGCAGTTTGCTGGCGGGCGAGCAGTACTTC.

The chain links TRBV11-2 to TRBJ1-2; D gene uncertain. Trimming removed 1 base at V and 0 bases at J, with 9 bases between. The germline gives CDR1 SGHAT, CDR2 FQNNGV. This CDR3 is built from 15 residues. CDR3 DNA: TGTGCCAGCAGCTTAGGGGGAAGAGCTAACTATGGCTACACCTTC. Its translation is CASSLGGRANYGYTF.

J is TRBJ1-1 and V is TRBV6-2 or TRBV6-3; D might be TRBD1 (6 bases). This CDR3 has 15 residues. Trimming took off 2 bases at V and 1 base at J, with 11 bases between the two ends. CDR1 and CDR2 (germline): MNHEY, SVGEGT. CDR3 in amino acids: CASSYVWGANTEAFF. CDR3 DNA sequence: TGTGCCAGCAGTTACGTCTGGGGGGCGAACACTGAAGCTTTCTTT.

This sequence joins TRBV28 and TRBJ2-5; TRBD2 aligns across 7 bases. Germline CDR1 MDHEN, CDR2 SYDVKM. CDR3 length: 14 residues. Trimming removed 1 base from V and 7 bases from J; junction bases left unmatched: 6. CDR3 in amino acids: CASSLFAGAGTQYF. CDR3 nucleotides: TGTGCCAGCAGTTTATTTGCGGGAGCTGGGACCCAGTACTTC.

The rearrangement joins TRBV20-1 to TRBJ2-1; the match to TRBD1 covers 10 bases. The CDR3 runs to 15 residues. The V gene's germline CDR1 is DFQATT and CDR2 SNEGSKA (reference sequence). V shed 0 bases, J shed 6 bases, and the junction held 5 bases outside the gene matches. The CDR3 DNA is TGCAGTGCTAGAGAAAGGACAGGGGGTGTCAATGAGCAGTTCTTC. Amino acids: CSARERTGGVNEQFF.

The chain employs TRBV28 and TRBJ1-1; the D is unclear. V was trimmed by 2 bases and J by 5 bases, leaving 12 bases between them. The CDR3 is made up of 14 amino acids. Germline CDR1 is MDHEN and CDR2 is SYDVKM. This CDR3 reads CASSLRSRRTEAFF. The CDR3, as DNA: TGTGCCAGCAGTTTACGGTCCCGACGGACTGAAGCTTTCTTT.

This clonotype was seen just once. The chain uses TRBV2 and TRBJ1-5, with TRBD1 identical over 8 bases. The CDR3 runs 17 residues. Trimming cost V 0 bases and J 5 bases; bases outside gene matches: 9. In germline, CDR1 is SNHLY, CDR2 FYNNEI. The CDR3 region is CASSEASRTGSDQPQHF. The CDR3 nucleotides read TGTGCCAGCAGTGAAGCTTCCAGGACAGGGAGCGATCAGCCCCAGCATTTT. The full variable domain, completed using reference TRBV2 and TRBJ1-5, is EPEVTQTPSHQVTQMGQEVILRCVPISNHLYFYWYRQILGQKVEFLVSFYNNEISEKSEIFDDQFSVERPDGSNFTLKIRSTKLEDSAMYFCASSEASRTGSDQPQHFGDGTRLSIL.

The chain is built from TRBV7-2 and TRBJ2-6; D may correspond to TRBD1 or TRBD2 (5 bases each). CDR3 length: 17 amino acids. V was pared by 0 bases and J by 0 bases, with 9 bases between. Germline CDR1 is SGHTA and CDR2 is FQGNSA. The CDR3 sequence: CASSLAGTASGANVLTF. The DNA of the CDR3 is TGTGCCAGCAGCTTAGCCGGGACCGCCTCTGGGGCCAACGTCCTGACTTTC.

By share of the sample, this clonotype is medium-sized (0.01 to 0.1%). The CDR3 loop is CASSYSGLSNQPQHF. The CDR3 DNA sequence: TGTGCCAGCAGTTACTCAGGGCTGAGCAATCAGCCCCAGCATTTT. The chain recombines TRBV6-5 with TRBJ1-5; D is undetermined. The V end lost 0 bases, the J end lost 1 base, and 7 bases lay between the germline ends. Germline CDR1 and CDR2: MNHEY and SVGAGI. This CDR3 is 15 amino acids long.

The gene calls are TRBV5-1 and TRBJ1-4, with 7 bases identical to TRBD1. J lost 4 bases, V lost 2 bases, and 5 bases had no gene match. The CDR3 loop spans 15 amino acids. Germline V CDR1 and CDR2: SGHRS, YFSETQ. The CDR3 is CASSFRDSHNEKLFF. As DNA, the CDR3 is TGCGCCAGCAGCTTCCGGGACAGCCATAATGAAAAACTGTTTTTT.

By share of the sample, this clonotype is large. J is TRBJ2-7 and V is TRBV24-1; 9 positions match TRBD1. Germline values: CDR1 KGHDR, CDR2 SFDVKD. V shed 4 bases, J shed 4 bases, and the junction held 7 bases outside the gene matches. The CDR3 contains 15 residues. CDR3 in amino acids: CATSEATGGIYEQYF. In DNA form, the CDR3 reads TGTGCCACCAGTGAAGCGACAGGGGGGATTTACGAGCAGTACTTC.